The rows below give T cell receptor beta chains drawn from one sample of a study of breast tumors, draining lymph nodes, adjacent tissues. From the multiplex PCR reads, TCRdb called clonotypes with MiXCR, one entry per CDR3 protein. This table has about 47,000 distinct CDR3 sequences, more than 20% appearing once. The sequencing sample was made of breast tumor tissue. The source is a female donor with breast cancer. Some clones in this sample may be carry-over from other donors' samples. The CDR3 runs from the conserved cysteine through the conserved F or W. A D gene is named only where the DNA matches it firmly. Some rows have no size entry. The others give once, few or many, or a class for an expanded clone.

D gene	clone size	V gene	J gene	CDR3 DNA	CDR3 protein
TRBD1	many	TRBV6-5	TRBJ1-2	TGTGCCAGCACTCGGACAGGGGGCAACGGCTACACCTTC	CASTRTGGNGYTF
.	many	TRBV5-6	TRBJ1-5	TGTGCCAGCAGCTTGGTCGATAGCAATCAGCCCCAGCATTTT	CASSLVDSNQPQHF
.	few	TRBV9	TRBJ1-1	TGTGCCAGCAGCTTACAAGGGGCCGGCACTGAAGCTTTCTTT	CASSLQGAGTEAFF
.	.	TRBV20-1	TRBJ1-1	TGCAGTGTTCAGGCCGAAAAGGGAGAGAACGTGAAGGCTTTCTTT	CSVQAEKGENVKAFF
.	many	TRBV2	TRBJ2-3	TGTGCCAGCAGTCGCTTGGAGGCCCCAGATACGCAGTATTTT	CASSRLEAPDTQYF
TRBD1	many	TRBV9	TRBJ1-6	TGTGCCAGCAGCGTTACCCTAGGACAGGATAATTCACCCCTCCACTTT	CASSVTLGQDNSPLHF
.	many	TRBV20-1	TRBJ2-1	TGCAGTGCTGCCCCCTTGTCAGTCAATGAGCAGTTCTTC	CSAAPLSVNEQFF
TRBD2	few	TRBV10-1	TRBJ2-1	TGCGCCACCATAGCGGGACACCTCTACAATGAGCAGTTCTTC	CATIAGHLYNEQFF
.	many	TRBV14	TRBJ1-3	TGTGCCAGCAGCCAAGGTTCTGCTGGAAACACCATATATTTT	CASSQGSAGNTIYF
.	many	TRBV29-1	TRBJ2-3	TGCAGCGTTGCTCCAGACAGGTCAGATACGCAGTATTTT	CSVAPDRSDTQYF
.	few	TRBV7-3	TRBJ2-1	TGTGCCAGCAGCTTATCAAGCGGGTTACACAATGAGCAGTTCTTC	CASSLSSGLHNEQFF
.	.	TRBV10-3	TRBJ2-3	TGTGCCATCAGTGAGTCGCGACAGGATACGCAGTATTTT	CAISESRQDTQYF
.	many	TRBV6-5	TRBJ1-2	TGTGCCAGCAGTTACCGGGGTAGCCATGGCTACACCTTC	CASSYRGSHGYTF
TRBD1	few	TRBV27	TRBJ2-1	TGTGCCAGCAGTCCCGGACAGGGTCTCTACAATGAGCAGTTCTTC	CASSPGQGLYNEQFF
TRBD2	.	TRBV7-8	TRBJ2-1	TGTGCCAGCAGCTTAAGTGCTAGCGGATACAATGAGCAGTTCTTC	CASSLSASGYNEQFF
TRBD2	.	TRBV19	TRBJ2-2	TGTGCCAGTAGACTAGCGGGTTACACCGGGGAGCTGTTTTTT	CASRLAGYTGELFF
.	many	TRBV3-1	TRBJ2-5	TGTGCCAGCAGCCCCCGGACAGCTAAAAACTCAAATTACTTC	CASSPRTAKNSNYF
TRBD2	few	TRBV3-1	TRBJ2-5	TGTGCCAGCAGCCAGGGACTAGCGGGATTGGAGACCCAGTACTTC	CASSQGLAGLETQYF
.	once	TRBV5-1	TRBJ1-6	TGTGCCAGCAGAGTCGGACGGATGAATAGTCCACCCCTCCACTTT	CASRVGRMNSPPLHF
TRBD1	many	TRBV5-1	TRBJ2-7	TGCGCCAGCAGCCGAGACAGGGGATCAGACGAGCAGTACTTC	CASSRDRGSDEQYF
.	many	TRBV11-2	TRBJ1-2	TGTGCCAGCAGACAGGTTAACTATGGCTACACCTTC	CASRQVNYGYTF
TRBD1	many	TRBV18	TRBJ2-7	TGTGCCAGCTCACCGGGGACAGACGAGCAGTACTTC	CASSPGTDEQYF
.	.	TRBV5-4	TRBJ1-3	TGTGCCAGCAGCTTTGGGCCAAACTCTGGAAACACCATATATTTT	CASSFGPNSGNTIYF
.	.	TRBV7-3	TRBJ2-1	TGTGCCAGCAGCCCCGATTCTAGGGAGCAGTTCTTC	CASSPDSREQFF
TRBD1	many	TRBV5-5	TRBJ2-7	TGTGCCAGCAGCTTGGTCCAGGGGGTCTACGAGCAGTACTTC	CASSLVQGVYEQYF
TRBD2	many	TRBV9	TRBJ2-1	TGTGCCAGCAGCCTAGTCGGGGCGGGGGGCTCTGATGAGCAGTTCTTC	CASSLVGAGGSDEQFF
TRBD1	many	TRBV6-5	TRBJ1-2	TGTGCCAGCAGTCCGGGGGCAGGGGGTCTTGGCTACACCTTC	CASSPGAGGLGYTF
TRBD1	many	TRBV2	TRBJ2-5	TGTGCCAGCAGAAGAGGGACAGGGGGCCAAGAGACCCAGTACTTC	CASRRGTGGQETQYF
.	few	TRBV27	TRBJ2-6	TGTGCCAGCAGCCACACATACTCTGGGGCCAACGTCCTGACTTTC	CASSHTYSGANVLTF
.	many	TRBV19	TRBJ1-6	TGTGCCAGTAGTATAGTAACAGGGAATTCACCCCTCCACTTT	CASSIVTGNSPLHF
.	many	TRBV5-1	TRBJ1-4	TGCGCCAGCAGCGGAGGGGGTTTTCATGAAAAACTGTTTTTT	CASSGGGFHEKLFF
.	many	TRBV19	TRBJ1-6	TGTGCCAGTTCTGGGGATGGCTCACCCCTCCACTTT	CASSGDGSPLHF
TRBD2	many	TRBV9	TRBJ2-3	TGTGCCAGCAGCGTAGCTAGCGGGGTCACAGATACGCAGTATTTT	CASSVASGVTDTQYF
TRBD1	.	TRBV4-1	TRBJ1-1	TGCGCCAGCAGCCCGCAGGGACAGGGGGCGCGGGACACTGAAGCTTTCTTT	CASSPQGQGARDTEAFF
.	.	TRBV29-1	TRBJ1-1	TGCAGCGTTGAAGTTAGGGGGAAGACTCCTTTGAACACTGAAGCTTTCTTT	CSVEVRGKTPLNTEAFF
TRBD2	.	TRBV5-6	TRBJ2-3	TGTGCCAGCAGCTCGAGGACTAGACTAGCGGGAATCCCCACAGATACGCAGTATTTT	CASSSRTRLAGIPTDTQYF
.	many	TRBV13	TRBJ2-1	TGTGCCAGCAGCTTAGGTGGCGGGAACTACAATGAGCAGTTCTTC	CASSLGGGNYNEQFF
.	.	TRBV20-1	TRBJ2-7	TGCAGTGCTAACCGGGACCTCCAAGGCGAGCAGTACTTC	CSANRDLQGEQYF
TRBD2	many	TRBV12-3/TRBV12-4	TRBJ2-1	TGTGCCAGCAGTCCCCGGGGGGGGGGCTACAATGAGCAGTTCTTC	CASSPRGGGYNEQFF
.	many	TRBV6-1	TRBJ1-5	TGTGCCAGCAGTGCCCGACCGGGCAGCTCCAATCAGCCCCAGCATTTT	CASSARPGSSNQPQHF
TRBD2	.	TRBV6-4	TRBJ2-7	TGTGCCAGCAGTGACCTACGGGAGGACGAGTACGAGCAGTACTTC	CASSDLREDEYEQYF
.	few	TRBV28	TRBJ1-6	TGTGCCAGCAGTTTTGAGGGTTACATAGAGTCACCCCTCCACTTT	CASSFEGYIESPLHF
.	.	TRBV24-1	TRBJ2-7	TGTGCCACCAGTGACCCTCGGGACACCACCTACGAGCAGTACTTC	CATSDPRDTTYEQYF